The present entry profiles one TCR beta chain with its context. Its cognate antigen is unknown. Here immunoSEQ multiplex PCR was the method, and the copy in TCRdb shows in-frame clones only, minus some. Of about 63,000 clones listed, around 90% are singletons. This entry belongs to a study of cytomegalovirus exposure and HLA in healthy donors. Study context: The same platform was used for the 95 to 150 validation repertoires and the approximately 670 first-cohort repertoires, a later analysis reported. Study findings and constraints: The study designated 150 or so TCR beta chains cytomegalovirus-associated. High sensitivity and specificity were reportedly achieved when the classifier diagnosed cytomegalovirus status.

Germline CDR1 reads SGHNT; CDR2 reads YYREEE (reference sequence). Trimming at V came to 2 bases and at J to 2 bases, leaving 4 bases not matched to a gene. The CDR3 covers 14 residues. The specimen sequenced was PBMCs. This sequence joins TRBV5-4 and TRBJ2-7; 7 nucleotides line up with TRBD1. The receptor's source is a woman in her late teens or twenties in good health and CMV-seronegative. The CDR3 bases are TGTGCCAGCAGCTTCCAGGGGGAAGCCTACGAGCAGTACTTC. Its protein product is CASSFQGEAYEQYF.